These 11 T cell receptor beta chains share one sample of origin, sequenced in a study of T cells in women clearing cervical HPV infection. The method was immunoSEQ multiplex PCR; TCRdb's version includes in-frame clones alone and lacks a portion of them. This repertoire includes some 21,000 clones. Input material: blood buffy coat. The receptor set was obtained from a woman aged 18 to 75 with a cervical HPV16 infection that either progressed to CIN3+ or cleared (not recorded which).

About this clone itself: The CDR3 end is not reached by the read, which stops 3 residues before it; the germline J gene fills it in. The J gene is TRBJ2-5, the V gene TRBV6-4; no firm D call. The CDR3 has 13 amino acids. Germline V gene data show CDR1 as MRHNA and CDR2 as SNTAGT. V dropped 3 bases and J dropped 5 bases, with 10 bases sitting between them. Partial CDR3 DNA: TGTGCCAGCAGTGATAAGCTCTGGGAGACC. Its protein is CASSDKLWET. The full CDR3 reads CASSDKLWETQYF.

Regarding this clone: Sequencing ends 3 residues short of the CDR3 end; the germline J gene provides the rest. The rearrangement joins TRBV5-1 to TRBJ2-1; TRBD2 matches at 10 bases. There are 15 residues in the CDR3. With 3 bases clipped from V and 9 bases from J, the junction kept 9 bases outside the gene matches. Germline CDR1 is SGHRS and CDR2 is YFSETQ. CDR3 sequence reads: CASSSGSGRATEQFF. The sequenced CDR3 bases are TGCGCCAGCAGCTCGGGCAGCGGGAGGGCCACTGAG.

The chain's CDR3 is CASSLGRTGATYEQYF. The sequenced CDR3 bases are TGTGCCAGCAGCTTGGGAAGGACAGGGGCGACCTACGAG. The V gene is TRBV7-8, the J gene TRBJ2-7, with 9 nucleotides matching TRBD1. The missing CDR3 end, 3 residues past where the read stops, is filled in from the germline J gene. V dropped 3 bases and J dropped 2; count of bases not matched to a gene: 8. Germline V CDR1 and CDR2: SGHVS, FQNEAQ. This CDR3 is built from 16 residues. Using reference TRBV7-8 and TRBJ2-7 for the parts outside the CDR3, the full variable domain is GAGVSQSPRYKVAKRGQDVALRCDPISGHVSLFWYQQALGQGPEFLTYFQNEAQLDKSGLPSDRFFAERPEGSVSTLKIQRTQQEDSAVYLCASSLGRTGATYEQYFGPGTRLTVT.

As regards this clone: The read is 3 residues too short to cover the CDR3 end, so that end is filled in from the germline J gene. V is TRBV19 and J is TRBJ1-1, with D perhaps TRBD1 (5 bases). The CDR3 contains 13 residues. The V end was cut by 0 bases, the J end by 7 bases, with 9 bases between. Germline CDR1 reads LNHDA; CDR2 reads SQIVND (reference sequence). The DNA read from the CDR3 is TGTGCCAGTAGTATAGAAGACAGAAATGAA. Its translation: CASSIEDRNE. In full, the CDR3 is CASSIEDRNEAFF.

Points on this clone: The sequence runs out 3 residues before the end of the CDR3; the remainder is reconstructed from the germline J gene. The chain links TRBV11-2 to TRBJ2-2, with TRBD1 matching over 12 bases. In germline, CDR1 is SGHAT, CDR2 FQNNGV. CDR3 size: 14 residues. The CDR3 DNA, read in part, is TGTGCCAGCAGCCAAGGGACAGGGGGCGAAAAG. Translated, it gives CASSQGTGGEK. From start to end, the CDR3 is CASSQGTGGEKLFF.

As to this clone: The observed sequence ends 3 residues before the CDR3 terminus, with the missing tail filled in from the germline J gene. The chain uses TRBV6-1 and TRBJ1-4; D perhaps matches TRBD1 (5 bases). Between the trimmed V and J ends, which lost 2 bases and 7 bases, there was a span of 17 bases. CDR3 length: 16 residues. The germline V gene has CDR1 MNHNS and CDR2 SASEGT. This CDR3 reads CASSEYRDRESEKLFF. The covered CDR3 bases are TGTGCCAGCAGTGAATATCGCGACAGAGAGAGTGAAAAA.

Turning to this clone: The sequenced fragment ends 3 residues before the CDR3 boundary, so the rest is inferred from the germline J gene. The gene calls are TRBV28 and TRBJ1-1; 8 positions agree with TRBD1. From germline, CDR1 is MDHEN and CDR2 SYDVKM. This CDR3 is built from 15 residues. Incomplete CDR3 DNA: TGTGCCAGCAGTCCTTTCACCGGGACAGGTAATCAA. Translation: CASSPFTGTGNQ. The whole CDR3 protein reads CASSPFTGTGNQAFF. Complete variable domain (other parts from reference TRBV28 and TRBJ1-1): DVKVTQSSRYLVKRTGEKVFLECVQDMDHENMFWYRQDPGLGLRLIYFSYDVKMKEKGDIPEGYSVSREKKERFSLILESASTNQTSMYLCASSPFTGTGNQAFFGQGTRLTVV.

Worth noting for this clone: The sequence runs out 3 residues before the end of the CDR3; the remainder is reconstructed from the germline J gene. The chain joins TRBV5-4 to TRBJ1-1, with a possible D match to TRBD1 (6 bases). The CDR3 is made up of 12 amino acids. The germline V gene encodes CDR1 SGHNT and CDR2 YYREEE (reference sequence). The CDR3 loop is CASSADRQEAFF. CDR3 DNA (partial): TGTGCCAGCAGCGCAGACAGGCAGGAA.

A word on this clone: The read ends 3 residues before the CDR3 terminus; that terminus is restored from the germline J gene. V and J are TRBV13 and TRBJ2-2; TRBD2 matches at 7 bases. The ends lost 5 bases at V and 2 bases at J; junction bases unmatched: 11. CDR1 PRHDT and CDR2 FYEKMQ come from the germline V gene (reference sequence). The CDR3 covers 17 residues. The chain's CDR3 is CASSLPSSGANTGELFF. Incomplete CDR3 DNA: TGTGCCAGCAGCCTGCCTTCTAGCGGAGCAAACACCGGGGAG. The entire variable domain, with the rest obtained from reference TRBV13 and TRBJ2-2, is as follows: AAGVIQSPRHLIKEKRETATLKCYPIPRHDTVYWYQQGPGQDPQFLISFYEKMQSDKGSIPDRFSAQQFSDYHSELNMSSLELGDSALYFCASSLPSSGANTGELFFGEGSRLTVL.

As concerns this clone: The read ends 3 residues early relative to the CDR3; the germline J gene fills the gap. The chain links TRBV11-2 to TRBJ2-5, with 7 bases aligning to TRBD2. CDR3 length equals 12 residues. Germline trimming cut 5 bases from V and 7 bases from J; bases unmatched to any gene: 4. Germline V lookup: CDR1 SGHAT, CDR2 FQNNGV. The CDR3 is CASSPPGGTQYF. The covered CDR3 bases are TGTGCCAGCAGCCCCCCGGGGGGGACC.

A word on this clone: The read ends 3 residues shy of where the CDR3 ends; the end is completed using the germline J gene. This chain connects TRBV15 to TRBJ2-7, with 7 bases aligning to TRBD2. Per the germline V gene, CDR1 is LNHNV and CDR2 is YYDKDF (reference sequence). Germline trimming cut 3 bases from V and 0 bases from J; bases unmatched to any gene: 5. There are 15 residues in the CDR3. The CDR3 region is CATSSEAGSSYEQYF. The sequenced CDR3 bases are TGTGCCACCAGCAGTGAAGCGGGAAGCTCCTACGAG.